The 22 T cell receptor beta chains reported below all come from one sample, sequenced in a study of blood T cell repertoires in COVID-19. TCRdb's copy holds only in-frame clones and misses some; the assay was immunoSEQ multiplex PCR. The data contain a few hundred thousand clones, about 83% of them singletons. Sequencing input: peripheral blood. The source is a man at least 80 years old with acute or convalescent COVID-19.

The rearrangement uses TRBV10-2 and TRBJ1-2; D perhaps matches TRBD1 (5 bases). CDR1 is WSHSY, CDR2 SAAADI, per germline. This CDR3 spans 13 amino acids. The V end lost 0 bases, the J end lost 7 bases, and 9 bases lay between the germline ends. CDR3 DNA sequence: TGCGCCAGCAGTGAGTCGTGGGGCCGTGGCTACACCTTC. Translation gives CASSESWGRGYTF.

CDR3: CASSMRQGRLHF. In nucleotides, the CDR3 is TGTGCCAGTAGTATGAGACAGGGCCGCTTACATTTT. The V call is TRBV19, the J call TRBJ1-5; TRBD1 agrees at 7 bases. Germline V gene data show CDR1 as LNHDA and CDR2 as SQIVND (reference sequence). This CDR3 contains 12 residues. With 3 bases clipped from V and 16 bases from J, the junction kept 9 bases outside the gene matches.

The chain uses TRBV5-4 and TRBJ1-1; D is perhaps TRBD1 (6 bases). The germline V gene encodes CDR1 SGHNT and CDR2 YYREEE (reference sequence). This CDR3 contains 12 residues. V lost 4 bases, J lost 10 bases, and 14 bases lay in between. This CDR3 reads CASSPERGLAFF. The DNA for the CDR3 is TGTGCCAGCAGCCCCGAAAGGGGGTTAGCTTTCTTT. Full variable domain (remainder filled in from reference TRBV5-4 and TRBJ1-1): ETGVTQSPTHLIKTRGQQVTLRCSSQSGHNTVSWYQQALGQGPQFIFQYYREEENGRGNFPPRFSGLQFPNYSSELNVNALELDDSALYLCASSPERGLAFFGQGTRLTVV.

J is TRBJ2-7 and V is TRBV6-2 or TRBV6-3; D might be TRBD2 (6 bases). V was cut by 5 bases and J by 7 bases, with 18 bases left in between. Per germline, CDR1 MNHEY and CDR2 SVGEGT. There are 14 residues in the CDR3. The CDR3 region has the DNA TGTGCCAGCAGTCGGAGGGATACCTCTAGGGAGCAGTACTTC. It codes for CASSRRDTSREQYF.

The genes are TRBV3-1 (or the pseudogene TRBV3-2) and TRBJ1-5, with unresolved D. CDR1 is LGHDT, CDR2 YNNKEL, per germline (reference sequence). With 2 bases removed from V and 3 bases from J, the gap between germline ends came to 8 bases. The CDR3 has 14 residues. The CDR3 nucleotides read TGTGCCAGCAGCCAATATAGAGACAATCAGCCCCAGCATTTT. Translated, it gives CASSQYRDNQPQHF.

The DNA for the CDR3 is TGCAGCGTTGGGTTACAGACGGGGGGCTATGGCTACACCTTC. Protein sequence: CSVGLQTGGYGYTF. The chain carries TRBV29-1 and TRBJ1-2, with a tentative D call TRBD1 (5 bases). Germline-derived CDR1 and CDR2 are SQVTM and ANQGSEA. The CDR3 is 14 residues long. Trimming took 4 bases from V and 4 from J, leaving 16 bases between them.

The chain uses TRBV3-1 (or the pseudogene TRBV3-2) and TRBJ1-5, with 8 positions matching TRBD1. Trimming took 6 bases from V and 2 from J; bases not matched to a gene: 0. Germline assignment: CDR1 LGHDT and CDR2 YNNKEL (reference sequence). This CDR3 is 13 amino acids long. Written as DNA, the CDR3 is TGTGCCAGCAGGGGACAGGGCAATCAGCCCCAGCATTTT. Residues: CASRGQGNQPQHF.

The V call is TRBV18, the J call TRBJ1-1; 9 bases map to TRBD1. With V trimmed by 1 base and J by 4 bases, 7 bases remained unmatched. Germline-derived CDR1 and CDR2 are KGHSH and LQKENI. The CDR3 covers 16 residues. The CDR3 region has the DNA TGTGCCAGCTCACCACAACAGGGGGCGATCAGCACTGAAGCTTTCTTT. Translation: CASSPQQGAISTEAFF.

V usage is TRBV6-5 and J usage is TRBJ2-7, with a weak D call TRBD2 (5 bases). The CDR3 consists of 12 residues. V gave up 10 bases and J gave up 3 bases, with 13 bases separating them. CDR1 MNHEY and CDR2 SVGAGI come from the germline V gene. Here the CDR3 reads CATLGGVYEQYF. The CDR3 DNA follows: TGTGCCACCCTAGGAGGAGTCTACGAGCAGTACTTC.

This CDR3 is CASSPHLGTGAKPGNTIYF. The CDR3 DNA is TGTGCCAGCAGTCCTCACCTCGGGACAGGGGCAAAGCCTGGAAACACCATATATTTT. The V gene is TRBV2, the J gene TRBJ1-3, with 10 positions matching TRBD1. The CDR3 has 19 amino acids. Per the germline V gene, CDR1 is SNHLY and CDR2 is FYNNEI. The V gene end was trimmed by 5 bases and the J gene end by 2 bases; junction bases not matched to a gene: 15.

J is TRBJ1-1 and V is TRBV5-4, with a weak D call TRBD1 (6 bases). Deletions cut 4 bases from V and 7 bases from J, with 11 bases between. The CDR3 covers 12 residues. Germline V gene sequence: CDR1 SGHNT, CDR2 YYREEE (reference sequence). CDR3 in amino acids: CASSTPQGEAFF. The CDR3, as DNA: TGTGCCAGCAGCACCCCACAGGGTGAAGCTTTCTTT.

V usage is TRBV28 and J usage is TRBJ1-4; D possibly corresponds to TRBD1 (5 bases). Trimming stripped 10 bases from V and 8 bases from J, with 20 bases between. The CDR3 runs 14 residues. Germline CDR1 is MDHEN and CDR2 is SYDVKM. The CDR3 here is CATKPGGGVEKLFF. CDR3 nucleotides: TGTGCCACCAAGCCGGGGGGGGGAGTAGAAAAACTGTTTTTT.

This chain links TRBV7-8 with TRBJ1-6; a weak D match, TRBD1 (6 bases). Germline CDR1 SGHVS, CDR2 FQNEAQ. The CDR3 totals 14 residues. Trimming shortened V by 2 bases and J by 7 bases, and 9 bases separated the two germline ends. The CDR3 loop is CASSLLGGNSPLHF. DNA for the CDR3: TGTGCCAGCAGCTTACTAGGGGGAAATTCACCCCTCCACTTT.

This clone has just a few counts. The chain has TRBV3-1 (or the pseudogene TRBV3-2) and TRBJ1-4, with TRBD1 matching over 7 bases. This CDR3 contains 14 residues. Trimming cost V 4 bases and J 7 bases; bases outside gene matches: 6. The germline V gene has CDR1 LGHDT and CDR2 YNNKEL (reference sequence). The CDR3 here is CASSPGQAGEKLFF. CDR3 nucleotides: TGTGCCAGCAGCCCCGGACAGGCGGGTGAAAAACTGTTTTTT.

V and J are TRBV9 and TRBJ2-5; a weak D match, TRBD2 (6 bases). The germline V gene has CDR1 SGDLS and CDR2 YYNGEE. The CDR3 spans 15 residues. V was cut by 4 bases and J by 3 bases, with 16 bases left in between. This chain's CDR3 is CASSPSGTPKETQYF. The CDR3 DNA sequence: TGTGCCAGCAGCCCCTCCGGGACTCCCAAAGAGACCCAGTACTTC.

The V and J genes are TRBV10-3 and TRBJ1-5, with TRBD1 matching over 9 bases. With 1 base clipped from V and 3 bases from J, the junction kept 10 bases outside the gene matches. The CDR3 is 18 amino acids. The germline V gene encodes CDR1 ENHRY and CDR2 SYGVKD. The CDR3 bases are TGTGCCATCAGTGAGTATGTTCCGGGACAGGGATTCAATCAGCCCCAGCATTTT. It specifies CAISEYVPGQGFNQPQHF.

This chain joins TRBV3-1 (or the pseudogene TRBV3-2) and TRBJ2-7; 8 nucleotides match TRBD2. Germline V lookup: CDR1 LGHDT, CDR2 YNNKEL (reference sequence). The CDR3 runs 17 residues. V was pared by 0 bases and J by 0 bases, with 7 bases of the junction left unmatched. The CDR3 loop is CASSQDPRGAASYEQYF. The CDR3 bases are TGTGCCAGCAGCCAAGATCCGCGGGGGGCCGCCTCCTACGAGCAGTACTTC.

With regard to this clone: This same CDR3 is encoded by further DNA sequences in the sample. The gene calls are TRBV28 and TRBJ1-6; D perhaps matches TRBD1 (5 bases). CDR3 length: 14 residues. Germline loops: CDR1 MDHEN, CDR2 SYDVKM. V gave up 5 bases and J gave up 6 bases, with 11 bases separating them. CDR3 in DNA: TGTGCCAGCAGTCTTCTAGGGGTTAATTCACCCCTCCACTTT. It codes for CASSLLGVNSPLHF.

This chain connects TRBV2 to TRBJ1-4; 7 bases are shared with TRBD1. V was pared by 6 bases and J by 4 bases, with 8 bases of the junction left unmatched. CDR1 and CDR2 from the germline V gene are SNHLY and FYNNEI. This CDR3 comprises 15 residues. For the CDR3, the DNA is TGTGCCAGCAGACTGCTGGGGACAGATAATGAAAAACTGTTTTTT. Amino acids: CASRLLGTDNEKLFF.

The CDR3 here is CASSLGRANEKLFF. Here the CDR3 DNA reads TGCGCCAGCAGCTTGGGGCGGGCTAATGAAAAACTGTTTTTT. The chain combines TRBV5-1 with TRBJ1-4; D call uncertain. The CDR3 is made up of 14 amino acids. Trimming removed 0 bases at V and 3 bases at J, with 6 bases between. Germline CDR1 is SGHRS and CDR2 is YFSETQ.

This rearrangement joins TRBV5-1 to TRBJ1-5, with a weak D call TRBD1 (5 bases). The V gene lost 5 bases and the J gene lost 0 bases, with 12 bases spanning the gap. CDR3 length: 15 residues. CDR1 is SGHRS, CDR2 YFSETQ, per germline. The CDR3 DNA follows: TGCGCCAGCAGGGCAGGGCCCGATAGCAATCAGCCCCAGCATTTT. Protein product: CASRAGPDSNQPQHF.

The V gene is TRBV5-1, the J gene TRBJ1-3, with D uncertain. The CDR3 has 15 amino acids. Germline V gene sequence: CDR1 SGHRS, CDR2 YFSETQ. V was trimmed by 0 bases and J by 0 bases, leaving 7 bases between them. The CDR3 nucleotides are TGCGCCAGCAGCTTGGGTGTCGGCTCTGGAAACACCATATATTTT. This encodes CASSLGVGSGNTIYF.